This T cell receptor (beta chain) was found in a study of response to subunit inactivated influenza vaccine. Study-level findings and limits: Seasonal influenza vaccination, on each occasion, was suggested by the authors to recruit few new T cells.

A single record per CDR3 protein comes from TCRdb applying MiXCR to the RT-PCR reads. The data hold fewer than 800,000 distinct CDR3 sequences, with about 15% observed a single time. Trimming removed 3 bases from V and 7 bases from J; junction bases left unmatched: 13. Germline loops: CDR1 SGHRS, CDR2 YFSETQ. This CDR3 spans 16 amino acids. This clonotype was seen more than once but under ten times. Antigen: not known. V and J are TRBV5-1 and TRBJ1-2; 9 nucleotides match TRBD1. The input for sequencing was PBMCs from blood, taken approximately 12 days after vaccination. This clonotype originated in a man aged 50 to 59 who received an inactivated influenza vaccine. The DNA of the CDR3 is TGCGCCAGCAGCTCAAATTCCGGAACAGGGGGCATTGGCTACACCTTC. Translating it yields CASSSNSGTGGIGYTF.